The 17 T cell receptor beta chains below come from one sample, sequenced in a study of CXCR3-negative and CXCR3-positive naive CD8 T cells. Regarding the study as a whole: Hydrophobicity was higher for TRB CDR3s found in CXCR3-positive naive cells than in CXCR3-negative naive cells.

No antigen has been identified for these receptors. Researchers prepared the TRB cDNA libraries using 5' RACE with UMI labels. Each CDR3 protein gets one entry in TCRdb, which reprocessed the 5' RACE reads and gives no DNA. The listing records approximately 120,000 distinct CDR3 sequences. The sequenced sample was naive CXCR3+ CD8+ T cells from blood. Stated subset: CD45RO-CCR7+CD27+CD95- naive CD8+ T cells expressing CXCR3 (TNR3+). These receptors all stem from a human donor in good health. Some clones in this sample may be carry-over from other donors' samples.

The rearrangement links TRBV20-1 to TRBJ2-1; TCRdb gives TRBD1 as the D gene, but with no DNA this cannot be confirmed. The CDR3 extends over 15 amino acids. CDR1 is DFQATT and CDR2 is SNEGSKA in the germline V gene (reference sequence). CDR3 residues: CSARDMAGPWGEQFF.

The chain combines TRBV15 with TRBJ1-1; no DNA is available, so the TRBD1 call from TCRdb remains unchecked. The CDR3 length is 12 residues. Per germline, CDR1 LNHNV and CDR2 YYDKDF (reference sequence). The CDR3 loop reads CATRDRATEAFF.

The CDR3 sequence is CASRGGNSYEQYF. The V and J genes are TRBV4-2 and TRBJ2-7; with no DNA, the TCRdb D assignment of TRBD2 cannot be verified. Germline V gene data show CDR1 as LGHNA and CDR2 as YNFKEQ. The CDR3 runs to 13 residues.

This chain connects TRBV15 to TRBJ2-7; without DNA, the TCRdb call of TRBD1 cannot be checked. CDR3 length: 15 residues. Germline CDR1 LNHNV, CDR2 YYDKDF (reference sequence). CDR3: CATSPKGQGGYEQYF.

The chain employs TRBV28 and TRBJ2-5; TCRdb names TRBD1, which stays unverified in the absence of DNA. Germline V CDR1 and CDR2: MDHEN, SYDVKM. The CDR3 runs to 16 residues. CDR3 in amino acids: CASTPRAGTHQETQYF.

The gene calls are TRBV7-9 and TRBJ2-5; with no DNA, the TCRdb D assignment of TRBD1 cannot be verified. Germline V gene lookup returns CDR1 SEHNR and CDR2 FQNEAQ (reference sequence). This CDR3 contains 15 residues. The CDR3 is CASSGPGKSKETQYF.

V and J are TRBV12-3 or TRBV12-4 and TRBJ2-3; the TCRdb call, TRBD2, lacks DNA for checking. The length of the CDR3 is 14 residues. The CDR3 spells CASSALGRGDTQYF.

CDR3 residues: CASSHRLALQETQYF. This rearrangement joins TRBV12-3 or TRBV12-4 to TRBJ2-5; TCRdb selects TRBD2, and the lack of DNA leaves this call unchecked. There are 15 residues in the CDR3.

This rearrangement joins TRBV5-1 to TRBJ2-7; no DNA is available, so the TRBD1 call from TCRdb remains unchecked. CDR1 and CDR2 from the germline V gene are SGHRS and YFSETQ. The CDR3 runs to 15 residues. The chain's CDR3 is CASSLLQGAIYEQYF.

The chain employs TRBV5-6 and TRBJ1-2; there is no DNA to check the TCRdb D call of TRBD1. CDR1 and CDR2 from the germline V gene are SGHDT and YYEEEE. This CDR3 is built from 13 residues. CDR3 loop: CASSPDRDDDYTF.

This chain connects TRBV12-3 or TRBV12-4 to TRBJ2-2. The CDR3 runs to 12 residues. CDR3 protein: CASSLMGGELFF.

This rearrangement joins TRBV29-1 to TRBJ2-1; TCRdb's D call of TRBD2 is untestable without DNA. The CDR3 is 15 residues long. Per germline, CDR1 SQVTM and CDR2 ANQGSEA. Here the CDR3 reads CSVETEANPYNEQFF.

CDR3 protein: CASSHGTTINEQFF. The rearrangement uses TRBV4-3 and TRBJ2-1; TCRdb outputs TRBD1, but without DNA this stays unchecked. This CDR3 region has 14 residues. The germline gives CDR1 LGHNA, CDR2 YSLEER.

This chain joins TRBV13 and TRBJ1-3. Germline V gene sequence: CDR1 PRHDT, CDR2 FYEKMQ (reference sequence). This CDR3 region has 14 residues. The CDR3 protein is CASSSRTAGNTIYF.

The CDR3 spells CSAFLADNVDGMDF. The V gene is TRBV29-1, the J gene TRBJ2-3; TCRdb's D call of TRBD2 is untestable without DNA. CDR3 size: 14 residues. Per the germline V gene, CDR1 is SQVTM and CDR2 is ANQGSEA.

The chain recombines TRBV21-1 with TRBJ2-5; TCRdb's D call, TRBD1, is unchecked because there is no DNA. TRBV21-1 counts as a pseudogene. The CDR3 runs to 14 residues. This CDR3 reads CASSPWDGEETQYF.

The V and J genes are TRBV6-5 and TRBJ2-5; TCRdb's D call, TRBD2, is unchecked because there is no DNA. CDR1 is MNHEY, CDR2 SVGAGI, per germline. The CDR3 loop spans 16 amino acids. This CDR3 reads CASSYSLAGGTETQYF.